These T cell receptor beta chains were read from a single sample in a study of cytomegalovirus exposure and HLA in healthy donors. Produced via immunoSEQ multiplex PCR; TCRdb's table is partial and in-frame only. The sample consists of some 77,000 clones, around 75% of them appearing once. The sequencing sample was made of PBMCs. The receptors shown here come from a woman aged 40 to 50 in good health and CMV-seronegative. CDR3s include the opening cysteine and the closing phenylalanine or tryptophan. The D gene is left open where the match is weak. Expanded clones are given a class, and other clones once, few, many or no size at all.

DNA: TGTGCCATCAGTGAATCAGGGTATGGCTACACCTTC
CDR3: CAISESGYGYTF
V: TRBV10-3
D: NA
J: TRBJ1-2
size: NA

DNA: TGCGCCAGCAGCTTGCAGGGGGCGATCGGTACCGGGGAGCTGTTTTTT
CDR3: CASSLQGAIGTGELFF
V: TRBV5-1
D: TRBD1
J: TRBJ2-2
size: NA

DNA: TGTGCCAGCAGTGCCTCCGGGACAATCGAGCAGTACTTC
CDR3: CASSASGTIEQYF
V: TRBV28
D: NA
J: TRBJ2-7
size: NA

DNA: TGTGCCAGCAGGGAGGTGGACGAGCAGTACTTC
CDR3: CASREVDEQYF
V: TRBV2
D: NA
J: TRBJ2-7
size: NA

DNA: TGTGCCAGCAGTGAAGCGCCGGGGTGGGGAGATACGCAGTATTTT
CDR3: CASSEAPGWGDTQYF
V: TRBV6-1
D: NA
J: TRBJ2-3
size: NA

DNA: TGCAGCGTTGGAACAGGGGTTACCGGGGAGCTGTTTTTT
CDR3: CSVGTGVTGELFF
V: TRBV29-1
D: TRBD1
J: TRBJ2-2
size: NA

DNA: TGCGCCAGCAGCTTGAGAACAGGACCGAACACTGAAGCTTTCTTT
CDR3: CASSLRTGPNTEAFF
V: TRBV5-1
D: NA
J: TRBJ1-1
size: NA

DNA: TGTGCCAGCAGCGAGGGCGATGACAGGAGCTCCTACAATGAGCAGTTCTTC
CDR3: CASSEGDDRSSYNEQFF
V: TRBV9
D: NA
J: TRBJ2-1
size: NA

DNA: TGTGCCAGCAGTGCTCTTCGATCGCCGGGGGTTAACTATGGCTACACCTTC
CDR3: CASSALRSPGVNYGYTF
V: TRBV2
D: NA
J: TRBJ1-2
size: NA

DNA: TGTGCCAGCAGCTTAATGGGACAGGGGAACACTGAAGCTTTCTTT
CDR3: CASSLMGQGNTEAFF
V: TRBV7-6
D: TRBD1
J: TRBJ1-1
size: NA

DNA: TGCGCCAGCAGCCAAGATCCCCCGTCGGCTAGCGGGAGTAATGAGCAGTTCTTC
CDR3: CASSQDPPSASGSNEQFF
V: TRBV4-1
D: TRBD2
J: TRBJ2-1
size: NA

DNA: TGTGCCAGCAGCCCAATGGACAGGGCCTTCTATGGCTACACCTTC
CDR3: CASSPMDRAFYGYTF
V: TRBV28
D: TRBD1
J: TRBJ1-2
size: few

DNA: TGCAGCGTTGGGAGGCGGCTAGCGGCATCCTACAATGAGCAGTTCTTC
CDR3: CSVGRRLAASYNEQFF
V: TRBV29-1
D: TRBD2
J: TRBJ2-1
size: NA

DNA: TGTGCCATCAGTGAAGGGACTAGCGGGAGGAATGAGCAGTTCTTC
CDR3: CAISEGTSGRNEQFF
V: TRBV10-3
D: TRBD2
J: TRBJ2-1
size: few

DNA: TGTGCCAGCAGTCATATACGGAGTAGCACAGATACGCAGTATTTT
CDR3: CASSHIRSSTDTQYF
V: TRBV11-2
D: NA
J: TRBJ2-3
size: once

DNA: TGTGCCAGCAGTGAACCCCGGGAACTTTCCTACGAGCAGTACTTC
CDR3: CASSEPRELSYEQYF
V: TRBV2
D: NA
J: TRBJ2-7
size: NA

DNA: TGTGCCAGCAGTTTAAACAGGATGAACACCGGGGAGCTGTTTTTT
CDR3: CASSLNRMNTGELFF
V: TRBV27
D: NA
J: TRBJ2-2
size: NA

DNA: TGTGCCAGCACCCGTGGGGTGCGGGCCCCTGAAGCTTTCTTT
CDR3: CASTRGVRAPEAFF
V: TRBV6-6
D: NA
J: TRBJ1-1
size: NA

DNA: TGTGCCAGCAGTTGGTCGACAGGGACTGGGGCCAACGTCCTGACTTTC
CDR3: CASSWSTGTGANVLTF
V: TRBV27
D: TRBD1
J: TRBJ2-6
size: NA

DNA: TGTGCCAGCAGTGTAAGTGGACAGGGTCTCTATGGCTACACCTTC
CDR3: CASSVSGQGLYGYTF
V: TRBV6-1
D: TRBD1
J: TRBJ1-2
size: NA

DNA: TGTGCCAGCAGCTTAGGCAGCGAAGAGACCCAGTACTTC
CDR3: CASSLGSEETQYF
V: TRBV5-4
D: NA
J: TRBJ2-5
size: NA

DNA: TGCGCCAGCAGCGAGACAATAGGAAACACCATATATTTT
CDR3: CASSETIGNTIYF
V: TRBV5-1
D: NA
J: TRBJ1-3
size: once

DNA: TGTGCTAGTGGTCCCGGACAGGGGGGGGGCAATCAGCCCCAGCATTTT
CDR3: CASGPGQGGGNQPQHF
V: TRBV12-5
D: TRBD1
J: TRBJ1-5
size: few

DNA: TGCGCCAGCAGCCAAGATCCAATTCCTGCGGGGGTCAACACCATATATTTT
CDR3: CASSQDPIPAGVNTIYF
V: TRBV4-1
D: NA
J: TRBJ1-3
size: NA

DNA: TGCGCCAGCAGCCAAGAATGGGCGGGGTCCTCCTACGAGCAGTACTTC
CDR3: CASSQEWAGSSYEQYF
V: TRBV4-3
D: NA
J: TRBJ2-7
size: NA

DNA: TGTGCCAGCAGCTTGCGAAGTCGGACAGAGTCTAGCACAGATACGCAGTATTTT
CDR3: CASSLRSRTESSTDTQYF
V: TRBV7-2
D: NA
J: TRBJ2-3
size: NA

DNA: TGTGCCAGTAGTGTCGGACAGGGGAAGGATGGCTACACCTTC
CDR3: CASSVGQGKDGYTF
V: TRBV19
D: TRBD1
J: TRBJ1-2
size: NA

DNA: TGTGCCAGCAGTTTAATGAGGGACAGGGGGTTCTCGGGAGCTTTCTTT
CDR3: CASSLMRDRGFSGAFF
V: TRBV28
D: TRBD1
J: TRBJ1-1
size: NA

DNA: TGTGCCAGCTCACCCCCGGGGGGCCGTGACACCGGGGAGCTGTTTTTT
CDR3: CASSPPGGRDTGELFF
V: TRBV18
D: NA
J: TRBJ2-2
size: NA

DNA: TGTGCCAGCTCACCACCCCCCGGACTGTTAACAGATACGCAGTATTTT
CDR3: CASSPPPGLLTDTQYF
V: TRBV18
D: NA
J: TRBJ2-3
size: NA